The present T cell receptor beta chain was sequenced within a study of OX40 agonist ivuxolimab in advanced cancers. This CDR3 contains 18 residues. V trimming: 0 bases; J trimming: 2 bases; junction bases outside the gene matches: 11. Germline CDR1 is SGHRS and CDR2 is YFSETQ. General observations from the study: Relative to CD4+ cells, CD8+ T cells on average had more expanded clones.

Sequencing was performed with immunoSEQ multiplex PCR; in TCRdb, only in-frame clones are kept and a portion is missing. The sample consists of fewer than 100,000 clones, around 90% of them appearing once. Details on this clone: Its antigen is unidentified.

The receptor comes from an adult with an advanced solid tumor such as melanoma, head and neck, liver or kidney cancer. This sequence joins TRBV5-1 and TRBJ2-5; 9 bases fit TRBD1. The sample in question was CD4+ or CD8+ T cells sorted from blood, obtained in a trial of the OX40 agonist ivuxolimab. The CDR3 coding sequence is TGCGCCAGCAGCTTGGGGCTCCTCGGACAGGGGCCGCAAGAGACCCAGTACTTC. This sequence encodes CASSLGLLGQGPQETQYF.